A selection of T cell receptor beta chains follows, all from one sample in a study of blood T cell repertoires in COVID-19. Sequencing was performed with immunoSEQ multiplex PCR; in TCRdb, only in-frame clones are kept and a portion is missing. Of around 290,000 clones listed, around 87% are singletons. Sequenced material: peripheral blood. The receptor set was obtained from a woman aged 45-65 years who had recovered from COVID-19. Both conserved end residues are part of each CDR3. The order of the fields is clone size, V gene, D gene, J gene, CDR3 protein, CDR3 DNA. D genes are given only for firm matches. Expanded clones get a size class; other rows say once, few or many, or leave the size out.

>NA|TRBV5-1|NA|TRBJ2-3
CASRQNTDTQYF
TGCGCCAGTCGACAGAACACAGATACGCAGTATTTT
>once|TRBV7-6|TRBD1|TRBJ2-3
CASSPGGGTGLTDTQYF
TGTGCCAGCAGCCCAGGCGGCGGGACAGGGCTGACAGATACGCAGTATTTT
>NA|TRBV6-2/TRBV6-3|NA|TRBJ2-3
CASSTAGDTQYF
TGTGCCAGCAGTACCGCAGGTGATACGCAGTATTTT
>NA|TRBV27|NA|TRBJ2-7
CASSSRGGIFYEQYF
TGTGCCAGCAGTTCGCGCGGCGGGATCTTCTACGAGCAGTACTTC
>NA|TRBV12-3/TRBV12-4|NA|TRBJ2-7
CASAGQSYEQYF
TGTGCCAGCGCCGGACAGAGCTACGAGCAGTACTTC
>NA|TRBV18|TRBD1|TRBJ1-1
CASSPPTGVMVEAFF
TGTGCCAGCTCACCGCCGACAGGGGTCATGGTCGAAGCTTTCTTT
>NA|TRBV18|NA|TRBJ2-7
CASSPPLMAGTYEQYF
TGTGCCAGCTCACCACCTTTGATGGCGGGGACCTACGAGCAGTACTTC
>many|TRBV4-2|NA|TRBJ2-2
CASSQVSGQSNTGELFF
TGTGCCAGCAGCCAAGTCTCAGGACAGTCGAACACCGGGGAGCTGTTTTTT
>few|TRBV15|TRBD2|TRBJ2-7
CATSRALTSESYEQYF
TGTGCCACCAGCAGAGCTCTTACTAGCGAGTCCTACGAGCAGTACTTC
>NA|TRBV5-1|TRBD2|TRBJ2-3
CASSTTSGSGDTQYF
TGCGCCAGCAGCACCACTAGCGGGAGTGGGGATACGCAGTATTTT
>NA|TRBV28|TRBD1|TRBJ2-1
CASSSAGQGGNEQFF
TGTGCCAGCAGCTCCGCGGGACAGGGTGGCAATGAGCAGTTCTTC
>NA|TRBV4-3|TRBD1|TRBJ1-2
CASSYRTGVYGYTF
TGCGCCAGCAGCTATCGGACAGGGGTCTATGGCTACACCTTC
>NA|TRBV7-2|NA|TRBJ1-4
CASSRAGVNEKLFF
TGTGCCAGCAGCCGGGCCGGGGTTAATGAAAAACTGTTTTTT
>NA|TRBV7-2|TRBD1|TRBJ1-2
CASSRRDRGLGYTF
TGTGCCAGCAGCCGCCGGGACAGGGGATTGGGCTACACCTTC
>NA|TRBV19|TRBD2|TRBJ2-6
CASGEGVSGANVLTF
TGTGCCAGTGGGGAGGGAGTCTCTGGGGCCAACGTCCTGACTTTC
>NA|TRBV5-1|TRBD1|TRBJ1-2
CASSTGQGAGYGYTF
TGCGCCAGCAGCACCGGACAGGGGGCGGGCTATGGCTACACCTTC
>NA|TRBV10-3|NA|TRBJ1-1
CAISGSPVDTEAFF
TGTGCCATCAGTGGGAGTCCGGTTGACACTGAAGCTTTCTTT
>NA|TRBV6-5|NA|TRBJ1-2
CASSYSRLGTTMGYTF
TGTGCCAGCAGTTACTCGAGGCTCGGGACAACTATGGGCTACACCTTC
>once|TRBV14|NA|TRBJ2-3
CASSQDVGTQYF
TGTGCCAGCAGCCAAGATGTCGGTACGCAGTATTTT
>NA|TRBV7-2|NA|TRBJ2-2
CASSPRGVSGNSGELFF
TGTGCCAGCAGCCCCAGGGGTGTGTCCGGTAATTCCGGGGAGCTGTTTTTT
>NA|TRBV28|TRBD1|TRBJ1-2
CASSPYRGAADGYTF
TGTGCCAGCAGTCCCTACAGGGGAGCGGCGGATGGCTACACCTTC
>once|TRBV6-2/TRBV6-3|TRBD2|TRBJ2-2
CASSKGSGGARGELFF
TGTGCCAGCAGCAAAGGCAGCGGGGGGGCCCGCGGGGAGCTGTTTTTT
>few|TRBV9|NA|TRBJ2-3
CASSVGAGGGDTQYF
TGTGCCAGCAGCGTAGGTGCAGGGGGAGGAGATACGCAGTATTTT
>NA|TRBV19|TRBD2|TRBJ2-1
CASRALAGVNEQFF
TGTGCCAGTAGGGCACTAGCGGGAGTGAATGAGCAGTTCTTC
>NA|TRBV5-4|NA|TRBJ1-2
CASSLQGWGYTF
TGTGCCAGCAGCTTGCAGGGTTGGGGCTACACCTTC
>NA|TRBV10-3|TRBD2|TRBJ2-6
CAIRRGGTLSGANVLTF
TGTGCCATCCGTCGGGGGGGAACCCTCTCTGGGGCCAACGTCCTGACTTTC
>NA|TRBV19|NA|TRBJ2-1
CASKDSSYNEQFF
TGTGCCAGTAAGGACAGCTCCTACAATGAGCAGTTCTTC
>NA|TRBV19|NA|TRBJ2-5
CASRTGQETQYF
TGTGCCAGTAGAACAGGCCAAGAGACCCAGTACTTC
>NA|TRBV30|NA|TRBJ2-1
CAWSRNEQFF
TGTGCCTGGAGCAGGAATGAGCAGTTCTTC
>NA|TRBV19|TRBD2|TRBJ2-1
CASSSTSGSSYNEQFF
TGTGCCAGTAGCTCGACTAGCGGGAGCTCCTACAATGAGCAGTTCTTC
>NA|TRBV6-5|NA|TRBJ2-4
CASRRRVDSYIQYF
TGTGCCAGCAGGAGAAGAGTGGACAGTTACATTCAGTACTTC
>NA|TRBV11-3|TRBD1|TRBJ1-1
CASSEGTGGTEAFF
TGTGCCAGCAGCGAGGGGACAGGGGGCACTGAAGCTTTCTTT
>NA|TRBV28|NA|TRBJ2-7
CASSFSRGYEQYF
TGTGCCAGCAGTTTTAGTAGGGGCTACGAGCAGTACTTC
>NA|TRBV25-1|TRBD1|TRBJ2-5
CASRRDSLQETQYF
TGTGCCAGCAGGAGGGACAGCCTGCAAGAGACCCAGTACTTC
>NA|TRBV9|TRBD2|TRBJ2-7
CASSVGPSGSEGGYEQYF
TGTGCCAGCAGCGTAGGTCCTAGCGGGAGTGAAGGTGGGTACGAGCAGTACTTC
>NA|TRBV28|NA|TRBJ1-5
CASSPARQPQHF
TGTGCCAGCAGTCCCGCCAGGCAGCCCCAGCATTTT
>NA|TRBV5-6|NA|TRBJ2-7
CASIPGPGVFNEQYF
TGTGCCAGCATCCCCGGCCCAGGGGTTTTTAACGAGCAGTACTTC
>few|TRBV30|NA|TRBJ1-4
CAWSPGLGGEKLFF
TGTGCCTGGTCCCCGGGCCTGGGGGGTGAAAAACTGTTTTTT
>NA|TRBV28|TRBD1|TRBJ2-5
CASRNWGQGYQETQYF
TGTGCCAGCAGGAATTGGGGACAGGGCTACCAAGAGACCCAGTACTTC
>NA|TRBV19|NA|TRBJ2-4
CASSSRGSKNIQYF
TGTGCCAGTAGTTCTCGGGGGAGCAAAAACATTCAGTACTTC
>NA|TRBV6-2/TRBV6-3|NA|TRBJ2-2
CASSAEGGELFF
TGTGCCAGCAGCGCCGAGGGCGGGGAGCTGTTTTTT
>NA|TRBV18|NA|TRBJ2-5
CASSRLRGETQYF
TGTGCCAGCTCACGATTAAGAGGCGAGACCCAGTACTTC
>NA|TRBV20-1|TRBD2|TRBJ2-3
CSARPQRDQYF
TGCAGTGCTAGGCCTCAGCGGGATCAGTATTTT
>NA|TRBV7-2|TRBD2|TRBJ2-1
CASSLRRGAPYEQFF
TGTGCCAGCAGCTTGCGGCGGGGGGCCCCTTATGAGCAGTTCTTC
>once|TRBV6-2/TRBV6-3|NA|TRBJ2-1
CASSRLAEQFF
TGTGCCAGCAGTCGGCTAGCGGAGCAGTTCTTC
>NA|TRBV3-1/TRBV3-2|TRBD2|TRBJ2-1
CASSPPWGGSHPLYNEQFF
TGTGCCAGCAGCCCCCCGTGGGGCGGGAGCCACCCCCTTTACAATGAGCAGTTCTTC
>NA|TRBV28|TRBD2|TRBJ2-7
CASTSGGGLYEQYF
TGTGCCAGCACCAGCGGGGGGGGCCTCTACGAGCAGTACTTC
>NA|TRBV11-3|TRBD2|TRBJ2-3
CASSLGREVGTDTQYF
TGTGCCAGCAGCTTAGGTCGGGAGGTGGGCACAGATACGCAGTATTTT
>NA|TRBV14|NA|TRBJ2-1
CASSQDEGVNYNEQFF
TGTGCCAGCAGCCAAGATGAGGGGGTAAACTACAATGAGCAGTTCTTC
>NA|TRBV5-5|NA|TRBJ1-5
CASSLSRGIGQPQHF
TGTGCCAGCAGCTTGTCGCGAGGGATTGGTCAGCCCCAGCATTTT